The T cell receptor (beta chain) under discussion was sequenced for a study of vaccination and CD4 T cells after COVID-19. This CDR3 region has 13 residues. After removal of 4 bases from V and 2 bases from J, the junction contained 3 bases not matched to a gene. CDR1 is SQVTM, CDR2 ANQGSEA, per germline. An Oncomine TCR Beta short-read assay was used to sequence the DNA from cultured CD4+ T cells. TCRdb ran MiXCR on the PCR reads and lists one entry per CDR3 protein. Of just over 15,000 distinct CDR3 sequences detected, 58% appear once; the ten largest clones hold more than 10%. This clonotype has just one count. Its antigen remains unknown. Treatment described: approximately nine-day PBMC culture with coronavirus spike peptide pools or control peptides (ViraFEST assay).

The sequence came from a human donor who had recovered from COVID-19. The V and J genes are TRBV29-1 and TRBJ2-7; the match to TRBD2 covers 9 bases. What was sequenced was CD4+ T cells from blood, cultured in vitro. The CDR3 DNA reads TGCAGCGTTGGGCCTAGCGGGGCCTACGAGCAGTACTTC. It yields the protein CSVGPSGAYEQYF.